This T cell receptor (beta chain) was observed in a study of blood T cell repertoires in COVID-19 (dated by TCRdb to between 2020 and 2021). Describing the broader study: The collaborator samples originated in the United States, Italy and Spain and spanned the acute and convalescent phases of COVID-19. The prospective study material was composed of cDNA or gDNA derived from T cells, B-cell-depleted T cells, or PBMCs. Deeply sampled blood TCRbeta repertoires from subjects exposed to, actively infected with, or recovered from COVID-19 were included in the dataset. The repertoires were made available in a free public database intended to serve as a resource for research on the immune response to SARS-CoV-2. Samples came from the ongoing ImmuneRACE study (first 160 participants) plus 1,254 subjects from 6 global collaborators. Sample metadata almost always included a de-identified subject ID, COVID-19 status, age in years and sex. HLA class I and class II types, where available, came from metadata supplied by the sample provider rather than from assay-based typing.

Summary of the overall study and its limitations: Clinical and demographic metadata were provided uncurated, with the amount varying by source and participant.

This clone was found once. The antigen it recognizes is unknown. No much larger clone exists at a distance of one base, and base qualities are not known. TCRbeta CDR3 regions were amplified from genomic DNA using the immunoSEQ Assay, a bias-controlled multiplex PCR. Under the source paper's analysis protocol: The number of nucleated cells in each sample was estimated by amplification of reference gene primers within the assay. To quantify the absolute abundance of each unique TCRbeta CDR3 rearrangement, sequence reads were collapsed and filtered. For each sample, productive Simpson clonality was calculated as the square root of Simpson's diversity index over productive rearrangements. This immuneACCESS table, as held by TCRdb, lists in-frame sequences with V and J called but not all clones. Of the missing ones, under half trace to an unresolved V gene in checked studies; the others have no known cause. The DNA was the basis for D and trimming; V, J and clone size are from that table. The sample table contains approximately 200,000 clones; only one count was recorded for 84% of them. The top ten clonotypes cover roughly 3.2% of the sample.

Compared with germline, V lacks 3 bases and J lacks 3 bases; bases without a gene match: 13. The CDR3 goes from the cysteine to the phenylalanine over 17 residues. The entry retains the CDR3 DNA only, 51 bases that are in frame from base 1. In the germline V gene, CDR1 corresponds to MDHEN and CDR2 to SYDVKM. Participants in the prospective study were aged roughly 18 to 95 years, lived in 20 to 25 United States geographic areas, and enrolled through a virtual design. Cohort assignment in the prospective study relied on participant-reported clinical history from a screening survey and a study questionnaire. For ImmuneRACE Cohort 3, a participant was defined as recovered based on two consecutive negative NP/OP PCR tests, clearance by a healthcare professional, or resolution of symptoms. Mobile phlebotomists in the prospective study collected whole blood, serum and a nasopharyngeal or oropharyngeal swab from every participant. Prospective study participants could optionally give additional blood draws and questionnaires over an approximately 2-month period. Before DNA extraction, blood samples from the prospective study were shipped at room temperature or frozen.

Sequencing was carried out using PBMCs or T cells enriched from blood (not recorded which). This receptor was obtained from a woman aged 25 to 39 who had recovered from COVID-19. Here the chain combines TRBV28 and TRBJ1-1; 7 nucleotides in the junction match TRBD1. In nucleotide form, the sequence is TGTGCCAGCAGTTTTTCCCCCCCAGGGGGATCGGACACTGAAGCTTTCTTT. The resulting protein is CASSFSPPGGSDTEAFF.